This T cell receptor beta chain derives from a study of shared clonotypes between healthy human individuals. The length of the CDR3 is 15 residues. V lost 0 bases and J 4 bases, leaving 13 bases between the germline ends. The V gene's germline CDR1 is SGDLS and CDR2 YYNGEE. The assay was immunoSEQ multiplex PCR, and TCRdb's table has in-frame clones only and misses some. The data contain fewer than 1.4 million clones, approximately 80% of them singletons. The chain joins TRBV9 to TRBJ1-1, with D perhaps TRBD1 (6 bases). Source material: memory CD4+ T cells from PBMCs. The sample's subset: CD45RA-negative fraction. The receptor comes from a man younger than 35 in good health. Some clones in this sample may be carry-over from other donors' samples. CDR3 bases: TGTGCCAGCAGCGTAGATGGGGGCGGGAGCACTGAAGCTTTCTTT. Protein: CASSVDGGGSTEAFF.